This paragraph covers one TCR beta chain sequence. What it binds is unknown. The V gene end was trimmed by 7 bases and the J gene end by 5 bases; junction bases not matched to a gene: 5. Germline V gene lookup returns CDR1 SGHRS and CDR2 YFSETQ. This CDR3 has 14 residues. This entry is derived from a study of cytomegalovirus exposure and HLA in healthy donors. Study-wide background: The same platform was used for the 100 to 150 validation repertoires and the approximately 670 first-cohort repertoires, a later analysis reported. Notes on the study in general: There were over 150 TCR beta chains listed as cytomegalovirus-associated.

Donors came from a validation cohort of over a hundred subjects, distinct from the first 666-subject cohort. Repertoires were generated with immunoSEQ multiplex PCR, while TCRdb's copy carries only in-frame clones and drops some. The sample holds about 240,000 clones; more than 75% are singletons and the top ten take around 1.3%. The sample was PBMCs. The TCR sequence derives from a woman aged 25 to 39 in good health and CMV-seropositive. This chain joins TRBV5-1 and TRBJ2-5, with 13 bases identical to TRBD2. The CDR3 DNA sequence: TGCGCCAGCGGGGGACTAGCGGGAAAGGAGACCCAGTACTTC. This codes for CASGGLAGKETQYF.